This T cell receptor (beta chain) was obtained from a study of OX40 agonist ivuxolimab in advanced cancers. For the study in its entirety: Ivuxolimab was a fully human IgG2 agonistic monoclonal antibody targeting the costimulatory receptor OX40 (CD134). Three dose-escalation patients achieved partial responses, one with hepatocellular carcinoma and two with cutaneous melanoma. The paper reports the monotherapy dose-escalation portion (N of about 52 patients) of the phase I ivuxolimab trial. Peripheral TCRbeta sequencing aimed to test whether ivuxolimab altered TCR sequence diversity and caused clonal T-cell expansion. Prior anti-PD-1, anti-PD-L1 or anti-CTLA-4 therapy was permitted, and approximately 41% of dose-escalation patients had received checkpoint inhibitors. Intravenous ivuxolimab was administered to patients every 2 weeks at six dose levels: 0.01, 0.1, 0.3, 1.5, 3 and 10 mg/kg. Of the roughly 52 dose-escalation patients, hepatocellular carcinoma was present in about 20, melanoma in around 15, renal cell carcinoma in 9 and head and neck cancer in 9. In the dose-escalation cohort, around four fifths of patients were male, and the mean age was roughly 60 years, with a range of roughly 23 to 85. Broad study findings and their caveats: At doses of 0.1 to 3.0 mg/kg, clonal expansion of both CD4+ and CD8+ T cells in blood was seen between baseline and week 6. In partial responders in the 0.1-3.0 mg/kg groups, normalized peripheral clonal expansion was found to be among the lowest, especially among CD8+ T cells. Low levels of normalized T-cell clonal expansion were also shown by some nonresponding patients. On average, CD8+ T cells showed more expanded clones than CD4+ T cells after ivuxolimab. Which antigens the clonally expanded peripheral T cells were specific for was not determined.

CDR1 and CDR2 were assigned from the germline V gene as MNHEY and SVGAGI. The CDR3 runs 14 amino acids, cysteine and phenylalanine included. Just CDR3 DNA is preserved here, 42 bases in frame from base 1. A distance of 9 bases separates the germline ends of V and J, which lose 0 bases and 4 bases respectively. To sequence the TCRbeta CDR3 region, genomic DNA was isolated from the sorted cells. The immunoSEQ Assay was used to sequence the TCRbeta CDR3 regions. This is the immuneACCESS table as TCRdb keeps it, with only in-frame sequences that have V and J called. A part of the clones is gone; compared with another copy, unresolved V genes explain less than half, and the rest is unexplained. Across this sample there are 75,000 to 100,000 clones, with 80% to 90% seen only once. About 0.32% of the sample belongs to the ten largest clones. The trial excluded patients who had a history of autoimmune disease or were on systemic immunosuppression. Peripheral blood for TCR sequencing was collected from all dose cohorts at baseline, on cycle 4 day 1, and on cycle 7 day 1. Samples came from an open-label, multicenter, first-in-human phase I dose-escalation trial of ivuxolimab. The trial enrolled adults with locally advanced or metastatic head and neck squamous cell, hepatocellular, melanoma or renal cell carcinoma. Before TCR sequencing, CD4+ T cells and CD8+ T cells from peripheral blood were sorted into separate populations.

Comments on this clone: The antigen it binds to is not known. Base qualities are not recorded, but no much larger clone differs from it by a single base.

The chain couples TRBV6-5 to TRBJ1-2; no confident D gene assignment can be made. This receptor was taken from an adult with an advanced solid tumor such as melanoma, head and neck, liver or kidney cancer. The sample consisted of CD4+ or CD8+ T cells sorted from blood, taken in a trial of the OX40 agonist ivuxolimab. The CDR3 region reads CASSYSWEGYGYTF. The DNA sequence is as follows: TGTGCCAGCAGTTACTCTTGGGAAGGCTATGGCTACACCTTC.